The rows below give T cell receptor beta chains drawn from one sample of a study of shared clonotypes between healthy human individuals. Only in-frame clones appear in the TCRdb table, and some are missing; sequencing was by immunoSEQ multiplex PCR. The sample has about 2,200,000 clones; around 93% are singletons. The sample was naive CD8+ T cells from PBMCs. The receptors derive from a man between 18 and 29 years old in good health. Some clones in this sample may be carry-over from other donors' samples. The CDR3 runs from the conserved cysteine through the conserved F or W. The D gene is left open where the match is weak. Size is omitted from some rows. Given values are once, few, many or a class for expanded clones.

CDR3nt | CDR3aa | j_gene | v_gene | abundance | d_gene
TGTGCCAGCAGCCCATCAGACTCCAGCTCCTACAATGAGCAGTTCTTC | CASSPSDSSSYNEQFF | TRBJ2-1 | TRBV11-2 | . | .
TGTGCCAGCAGCTTAGACCCCCTCGGCAGGGCAAACACCGGGGAGCTGTTTTTT | CASSLDPLGRANTGELFF | TRBJ2-2 | TRBV7-6 | . | .
TGTGCCAGCAGCATCCAAGGACAACGAACTAATGAAAAACTGTTTTTT | CASSIQGQRTNEKLFF | TRBJ1-4 | TRBV14 | . | .
TGTGCCACCACCAGGCGGGACATCACAGATACGCAGTATTTT | CATTRRDITDTQYF | TRBJ2-3 | TRBV10-3 | . | .
TGTGCCAGCAGCGAGGGGCCGGGACACCTCCTTTCCTATGGCTACACCTTC | CASSEGPGHLLSYGYTF | TRBJ1-2 | TRBV9 | . | .
TGTGCCAGCAGCGTACCGGGGCGCGAGCAGTACTTC | CASSVPGREQYF | TRBJ2-7 | TRBV9 | once | .
TGTGCCAGCTTCAGGGTAGGGTTCAATGGCTACACCTTC | CASFRVGFNGYTF | TRBJ1-2 | TRBV7-9 | few | .
TGTGCCAGCAGCCAAGACGGGGGGAGTGAAAAACTGTTTTTT | CASSQDGGSEKLFF | TRBJ1-4 | TRBV14 | once | .
TGTGCCAGCAGCATCGCCGGGGGTCGAAAGACCCAGTACTTC | CASSIAGGRKTQYF | TRBJ2-5 | TRBV27 | . | .
TGTGCCAGCAGCGGCCTTGAGGTAGGCGACACTGAAGCTTTCTTT | CASSGLEVGDTEAFF | TRBJ1-1 | TRBV9 | . | .
TGTGCCAGCAGCTTAGCCCCGGGGCAGGGGCAAGGCAATGAGCAGTTCTTC | CASSLAPGQGQGNEQFF | TRBJ2-1 | TRBV7-9 | . | .
TGTGCCACCAGCACCACCAGGGGAGCTAATGAAAAACTGTTTTTT | CATSTTRGANEKLFF | TRBJ1-4 | TRBV15 | . | .
TGTGCCAGCACCCGGACGGTTAAGGAAGGCTACACCTTC | CASTRTVKEGYTF | TRBJ1-2 | TRBV5-6 | . | .
TGTGCCAGCAGCCCCTCCCAAGAAGCTTTCTTT | CASSPSQEAFF | TRBJ1-1 | TRBV7-9 | . | .
TGTGCCAGCAGCCAAGTAGGGGGAGTCACAGATACGCAGTATTTT | CASSQVGGVTDTQYF | TRBJ2-3 | TRBV14 | . | .
TGTGCCAGCAGTTTGTGGGACAGGGGAGACGAGCAGTACTTC | CASSLWDRGDEQYF | TRBJ2-7 | TRBV28 | . | TRBD1
TGTGCCAGCAGCTTAGTAGGACTAGCGGGAGCGAATGAGCAGTTCTTC | CASSLVGLAGANEQFF | TRBJ2-1 | TRBV13 | . | TRBD2
TGTGCCAGTAGTATAGGGGACAGGACTTTCGTGAAGCACACCTTC | CASSIGDRTFVKHTF | TRBJ1-2 | TRBV19 | once | TRBD1
TGCGCCAGCAGCCCGGCCGGCAGGCTTGAACCGTCTGGGGCCAACGTCCTGACTTTC | CASSPAGRLEPSGANVLTF | TRBJ2-6 | TRBV5-1 | . | .
TGTGCCAGCAGTCCCGGGCAGGACTACTATGGCTACACCTTC | CASSPGQDYYGYTF | TRBJ1-2 | TRBV6-6 | . | .
TGTGCCAGCAGTCCGGAGCGGGAGGGCCTAGGTCACGAGCAGTACTTC | CASSPEREGLGHEQYF | TRBJ2-7 | TRBV27 | . | TRBD2
TGTGCCAGCAGTTATTACTCCGGACTAGCGGGAGATACGCAGTATTTT | CASSYYSGLAGDTQYF | TRBJ2-3 | TRBV6-5 | . | TRBD2
TGTGCCAGCAGCTGGGGACTAGCGGGCCTCACAGATACGCAGTATTTT | CASSWGLAGLTDTQYF | TRBJ2-3 | TRBV5-4 | once | TRBD2
TGTGCCAGCAGCCCCGGACAGGACCCCTTTTACTCCTACAATGAGCAGTTCTTC | CASSPGQDPFYSYNEQFF | TRBJ2-1 | TRBV9 | . | TRBD1
TGTGCCAGCAGCGTAGCCCCAAAACAGGTGAACACCGGGGAGCTGTTTTTT | CASSVAPKQVNTGELFF | TRBJ2-2 | TRBV9 | . | .
TGCGCCAGCAGCTTGAGGGACAACGACTATGGCTACACCTTC | CASSLRDNDYGYTF | TRBJ1-2 | TRBV5-1 | . | .
TGTGCCAGCAGTTCTGACCCAGCCAAAAACATTCAGTACTTC | CASSSDPAKNIQYF | TRBJ2-4 | TRBV28 | . | .
TGTGCCAGCAGTTTATGGGCGGGAGGGCTTGGAGATACGCAGTATTTT | CASSLWAGGLGDTQYF | TRBJ2-3 | TRBV27 | . | TRBD2
TGTGCCTGGAGGCATGATGGCTACACCTTC | CAWRHDGYTF | TRBJ1-2 | TRBV30 | few | .
TGTGCCAGCCCTCCGGGACTAGCGCCTCTCAATGAGCAGTTCTTC | CASPPGLAPLNEQFF | TRBJ2-1 | TRBV6-1 | . | TRBD2
TGTGCCAGCAGTGAATTAGATACGCAGTATTTT | CASSELDTQYF | TRBJ2-3 | TRBV25-1 | . | .
TGTGCCAGCAGCCCTCGACAGGGCGGGTTGTCCAAAAACATTCAGTACTTC | CASSPRQGGLSKNIQYF | TRBJ2-4 | TRBV7-8 | . | TRBD1
TGCAGCGTTGATCTTAGGGGGCAGTTCTTC | CSVDLRGQFF | TRBJ2-1 | TRBV29-1 | . | .
TGTGCCAGCAGTTTATATGGGGTTAGCAATCAGCCCCAGCATTTT | CASSLYGVSNQPQHF | TRBJ1-5 | TRBV27 | . | .
TGTGCCAGCAGCTCTCGAATACCGGGACAGACCTACGAGCAGTACTTC | CASSSRIPGQTYEQYF | TRBJ2-7 | TRBV7-9 | . | TRBD1
TGCGCCAGCAGCCTCCGCAGGGGCCTTAGGGATGAAAAACTGTTTTTT | CASSLRRGLRDEKLFF | TRBJ1-4 | TRBV10-1 | . | .
TGTGCCACCGGGGGACCTCAGGGCACCGGGGAGCTGTTTTTT | CATGGPQGTGELFF | TRBJ2-2 | TRBV6-6 | . | .
TGTGCCAGCAGTCCAGCGTATACCAATCAGCCCCAGCATTTT | CASSPAYTNQPQHF | TRBJ1-5 | TRBV6-5 | . | .
TGTGCCAGCAGCCTGCGGGGGTCGCCCTACGAGCAGTACTTC | CASSLRGSPYEQYF | TRBJ2-7 | TRBV11-3 | . | TRBD2
TGTGCCAGCAGCTTAAGTCGGGGCTCATCCTACGAGCAGTACTTC | CASSLSRGSSYEQYF | TRBJ2-7 | TRBV7-8 | . | .
TGCGCCAGCAGCCAAGATGATATAACCAGAGGGGCCAACGTCCTGACTTTC | CASSQDDITRGANVLTF | TRBJ2-6 | TRBV4-3 | . | .
TGTGCCACCCACCGAGGGGGGGAAATCACCGGGGAGCTGTTTTTT | CATHRGGEITGELFF | TRBJ2-2 | TRBV28 | . | .
TGTGCCAGCAGCATATTTAGCGGGAGGACCTACGAGCAGTACTTC | CASSIFSGRTYEQYF | TRBJ2-7 | TRBV7-2 | . | TRBD2
TGTGCCAGCAGACCCAACATAGCGGGGGATACGCAGTATTTT | CASRPNIAGDTQYF | TRBJ2-3 | TRBV28 | . | TRBD2
TGTGCCAGCAGTTCCCGGACAGTGAACACTGAAGCTTTCTTT | CASSSRTVNTEAFF | TRBJ1-1 | TRBV27 | once | .
TGTGCCAGCAGCTTGGACAGGGGAGGAGAAAAACTGTTTTTT | CASSLDRGGEKLFF | TRBJ1-4 | TRBV11-1 | . | TRBD1